The sequence of this T cell receptor beta chain was determined in a study of OX40 agonist ivuxolimab in advanced cancers. The wider study: At doses from 0.01 to 10 mg/kg, patients were given intravenous ivuxolimab every 2 weeks. Cancers in dose escalation were hepatocellular, melanoma, renal cell and head and neck.

Using immunoSEQ multiplex PCR, the repertoire was profiled, and TCRdb retains in-frame clones only, with some absent. The profile shows about 22,000 clones, around nine tenths of them singletons. The CDR3 has 15 amino acids. The germline V and J ends were trimmed by 0 bases and 2 bases, with 10 bases remaining between them. The V gene's germline CDR1 is SGHKS and CDR2 YYEKEE (reference sequence). It was autoimmune disease history or systemic immunosuppression that excluded patients. Sequencing was performed on CD4+ or CD8+ T cells sorted from blood, taken in a trial of the OX40 agonist ivuxolimab. The origin of this receptor is an adult with an advanced solid tumor such as melanoma, head and neck, liver or kidney cancer. The chain links TRBV5-5 to TRBJ2-3; no definite D call. The CDR3 sequence is CASSLVGPITDTQYF. The CDR3 nucleotides are TGTGCCAGCAGCTTGGTTGGTCCAATCACAGATACGCAGTATTTT.